Described below is a single T cell receptor (beta chain) sequence and its context. Antigen: not known. From germline, CDR1 is MNHEY and CDR2 SVGAGI. V lost 2 bases, J lost 2 bases, and 7 bases lay in between. The length of the CDR3 is 14 residues. The data were taken from a study of cytomegalovirus exposure and HLA in healthy donors. With 60 Vbeta and 13 Jbeta primers, the PCR was carried out. The assay was immunoSEQ multiplex PCR, and TCRdb's table has in-frame clones only and misses some. The sample has about 140,000 clones, around four fifths seen once. Study-level results: The authors excluded some V segments, including TRBV6-2 and TRBV6-3, as indistinguishable. Rare TCR sequences dominated, though some public TCRs recurred in many donors.

The TCR was taken from a man aged 35 to 55 in good health and CMV-seronegative. Sequencing input: PBMCs. The V call is TRBV6-5, the J call TRBJ1-5; D is unclear. The CDR3 protein is CASSYLMGNQPQHF. CDR3 sequence (DNA): TGTGCCAGCAGTTACCTAATGGGCAATCAGCCCCAGCATTTT.